The 13 T cell receptor beta chains reported below all come from one sample, sequenced in a study of tumor-infiltrating lymphocytes in primary liver carcinoma. Starting material for RNA and DNA co-extraction consisted of roughly 18-34 mg of unsorted bulk tissue. With around 500 ng total RNA as template and a constant-region primer, TCR beta cDNA was made. Generation of the TCR beta libraries relied on three nested multiplex PCR rounds using slightly modified ARM-PCR. Each of the first two PCR rounds ran roughly 9 cycles with TRBV1-TRBV30 forward and C-beta reverse primers. TCRdb used MiXCR to reprocess the multiplex PCR reads, holding one entry per CDR3 protein. The table shows some 120,000 distinct CDR3 sequences, with 55% to 75% occurring only once. The specimen sequenced was liver tumor tissue from sampling region 1. Subset reported: tumor region T1, superior pole. The receptors were gathered from a woman aged 55 to 70 with primary liver carcinoma and hepatitis B virus infection.

Comment on this clonotype: This may arise from a read error, as a much more abundant clone is one base away. The V call is TRBV28, the J call TRBJ2-5; TRBD1 aligns across 9 bases. The V gene's germline CDR1 is MDHEN and CDR2 SYDVKM. V was clipped by 9 bases and J by 7 bases; unmatched bases: 9. The CDR3 is 13 amino acids. As DNA, the CDR3 is TGTGCCAGTCGACAGGGGGGGAAAGGGACCCAGTACTTC. Encoded protein: CASRQGGKGTQYF.

Of note for this clonotype: A read error may explain this, as a much larger clone is one base away. The chain joins TRBV5-4 to TRBJ2-7, with 9 bases lining up with TRBD2. Unmatched junction bases numbered 8, after V lost 1 base and J lost 9 bases. This CDR3 is built from 14 residues. CDR1 and CDR2 from the germline V gene are SGHNT and YYREEE (reference sequence). The CDR3, as DNA: TGTGCCAGCAGCTTGTCAGCGGGAGGAGGAGGGCAGTACTTC. This gives the protein CASSLSAGGGGQYF.

Comment on this clonotype: One end of the junction varies from germline; a read error may be responsible. V and J are TRBV11-2 and TRBJ2-5; unclear D gene. This CDR3 has 13 residues. CDR1 and CDR2 (germline): SGHAT, FQNNGV. The DNA for the CDR3 is TGTGCCAGCAGCGGACGGTCACAAGAGACACAGTACTTC. Translating gives CASSGRSQETQYF. The full variable domain, its missing parts supplied by reference TRBV11-2 and TRBJ2-5, is EAGVAQSPRYKIIEKRQSVAFWCNPISGHATLYWYQQILGQGPKLLIQFQNNGVVDDSQLPKDRFSAERLKGVDSTLKIQPAKLEDSAVYLCASSGRSQETQYFGPGTRLLVL.

The chain links TRBV7-9 to TRBJ2-1; D call uncertain. Germline V gene lookup returns CDR1 SEHNR and CDR2 FQNEAQ (reference sequence). The CDR3 covers 15 residues. Trimming took off 1 base at V and 3 bases at J, with 10 bases between the two ends. CDR3 bases: TGTGCCAGCAGCTTAGGGAGCTTCTTCTACAATGAGCAGTTCTTC. Residues: CASSLGSFFYNEQFF. The whole variable domain, remainder taken from reference TRBV7-9 and TRBJ2-1, is DTGVSQNPRHKITKRGQNVTFRCDPISEHNRLYWYRQTLGQGPEFLTYFQNEAQLEKSRLLSDRFSAERPKGSFSTLEIQRTEQGDSAMYLCASSLGSFFYNEQFFGPGTRLTVL.

With respect to this clonotype: The missing conserved phenylalanine or tryptophan at the end of this CDR3 makes a read error likely. The chain uses TRBV11-1 and TRBJ2-7; 7 bases map to TRBD1. This CDR3 region has 15 residues. From germline, CDR1 is SGHAT and CDR2 FQDESV (reference sequence). CDR3 region: CASSLRTGGSYGQYL. In DNA form, the CDR3 reads TGTGCCAGCAGCTTAAGGACAGGTGGAAGCTACGGGCAGTACCTC.

This clonotype has just a few counts. J is TRBJ2-2 and V is TRBV6-6; weak D call: TRBD2 (6 bases). Germline V lookup: CDR1 MNHNY, CDR2 SVGAGI (reference sequence). CDR3 size: 16 residues. The V gene lost 6 bases and the J gene lost 1 base, with 15 bases spanning the gap. Here the CDR3 reads CASSSTSSRNTGELFF. DNA of the CDR3: TGTGCCAGCAGCTCCACTAGCTCCCGGAACACCGGGGAGCTGTTTTTT.

This clonotype was seen many times. The chain joins TRBV4-1 to TRBJ1-4, with D possibly TRBD1 on 5 matching bases. Trimming pared 1 base from V and 5 bases from J, leaving 14 bases between. This CDR3 spans 16 amino acids. Germline V CDR1 and CDR2: MGHRA, YSYEKL. The CDR3 loop is CASSQVMTALNEKLFF. The CDR3 DNA reads TGCGCCAGCAGCCAAGTTATGACAGCCCTGAATGAAAAACTGTTTTTT.

In regard to this clonotype: A clone one base away is much larger, so this may be a read error. The chain carries TRBV6-1 and TRBJ2-5; a weak D match, TRBD1 (6 bases). This CDR3 region has 17 residues. CDR1 MNHNS and CDR2 SASEGT come from the germline V gene. The CDR3 sequence: CTSSEGLRGFFQETQYF. In DNA form, the CDR3 reads TGTACCAGCAGTGAAGGGCTCAGGGGTTTCTTCCAAGAGACCCAGTACTTC.

A few counts support this clonotype. The chain uses TRBV30 and TRBJ2-1; 9 bases are shared with TRBD2. CDR3 length equals 16 residues. The germline V gene has CDR1 GTSNPN and CDR2 SVGIG (reference sequence). V shed 0 bases and J 7 bases; nucleotides not matched to a gene: 10. This CDR3 reads CAWSVLGGRADNEQFF. CDR3 coding DNA: TGTGCCTGGAGTGTACTTGGCGGGAGGGCCGATAATGAGCAGTTCTTC.

About this clonotype: Sequence at one end of the junction differs from germline and may be a read error. The chain couples TRBV11-3 to TRBJ2-1, with 12 bases aligning to TRBD1. Germline loops: CDR1 SGHNT, CDR2 YENEEA. The CDR3 runs 15 residues. In DNA, the CDR3 is TGTACCAGCAGCCCCGGGACAGGGGGCAACTATGAGCAGTTCTTC. This codes for CTSSPGTGGNYEQFF.

About this clonotype: One end of the junction is discordant with germline, which a read error may explain. The rearrangement uses TRBV6-6 and TRBJ2-1; 10 bases align to TRBD2. The CDR3 length is 17 residues. Per germline, CDR1 MNHNY and CDR2 SVGAGI (reference sequence). CDR3 DNA sequence: TGTGCCAGCAGTTATCCGACTAGCGGGTGTCCCTACAATGAGAAGTTCTTC. Protein product: CASSYPTSGCPYNEKFF.

V gene TRBV5-1 combines with J gene TRBJ2-1, with no clear D. Per the germline V gene, CDR1 is SGHRS and CDR2 is YFSETQ. This CDR3 has 16 residues. V lost 3 bases, J lost 3 bases, and 16 bases lay in between. CDR3 residues: CASSSVVRSFYNEQFF. The CDR3 bases are TGCGCCAGCAGCTCCGTCGTGAGAAGCTTCTACAATGAGCAGTTCTTC.

This clonotype came up a few times. V usage is TRBV7-9 and J usage is TRBJ1-1; maybe TRBD1 (5 bases). Trimming pared 3 bases from V and 5 bases from J, leaving 10 bases between. Per germline, CDR1 SEHNR and CDR2 FQNEAQ (reference sequence). The CDR3 runs 13 residues. The CDR3 sequence is CASSFGGGTEAFF. The CDR3 coding sequence is TGTGCCAGCAGCTTTGGGGGGGGTACTGAAGCTTTCTTT. Supplemented by reference TRBV7-9 and TRBJ1-1, the full variable domain reads DTGVSQNPRHKITKRGQNVTFRCDPISEHNRLYWYRQTLGQGPEFLTYFQNEAQLEKSRLLSDRFSAERPKGSFSTLEIQRTEQGDSAMYLCASSFGGGTEAFFGQGTRLTVV.